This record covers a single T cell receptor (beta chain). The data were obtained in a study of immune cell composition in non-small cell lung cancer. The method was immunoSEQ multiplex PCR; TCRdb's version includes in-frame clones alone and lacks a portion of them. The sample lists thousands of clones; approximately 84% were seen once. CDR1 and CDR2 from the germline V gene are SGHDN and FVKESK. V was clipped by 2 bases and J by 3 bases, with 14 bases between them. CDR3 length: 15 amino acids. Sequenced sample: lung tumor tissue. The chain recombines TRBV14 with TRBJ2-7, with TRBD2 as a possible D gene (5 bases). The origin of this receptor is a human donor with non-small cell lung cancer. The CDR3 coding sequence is TGTGCCAGCAGCCAACTAGGACTGGGAAACTACGAGCAGTACTTC. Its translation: CASSQLGLGNYEQYF.